The 16 T cell receptor beta chains below were found in one sample sequenced in a study of vaccination and CD4 T cells after COVID-19. No antigen has been identified for these receptors. At the Johns Hopkins FTIC core, DNA taken from cultured CD4+ T cells was sequenced by way of the Oncomine TCR Beta short-read assay. TCRdb called the PCR reads again in MiXCR, with one record for every CDR3 protein. The sample contains some 15,000 distinct CDR3 sequences, 50% to 75% of which appear only once. Noted treatment: roughly ten-day PBMC culture with coronavirus spike peptide pools or control peptides (ViraFEST assay). Input material: CD4+ T cells from blood, cultured in vitro. The receptors were sampled from a human donor who had recovered from COVID-19.

The chain couples TRBV28 to TRBJ2-3; D unresolved. V lost 2 bases and J lost 1, with 13 bases in between. The germline V gene encodes CDR1 MDHEN and CDR2 SYDVKM. There are 16 residues in the CDR3. The CDR3 region has the DNA TGTGCCAGCAGTTTAAATCCCAGCTTCGGCACAGATACGCAGTATTTT. Its translation is CASSLNPSFGTDTQYF. Full variable domain (rest looked up from reference TRBV28 and TRBJ2-3): DVKVTQSSRYLVKRTGEKVFLECVQDMDHENMFWYRQDPGLGLRLIYFSYDVKMKEKGDIPEGYSVSREKKERFSLILESASTNQTSMYLCASSLNPSFGTDTQYFGPGTRLTVL.

The V and J genes are TRBV6-1 and TRBJ2-5, with D possibly TRBD2 on 7 matching bases. This CDR3 is built from 17 residues. Deletions cut 6 bases from V and 0 bases from J, with 20 bases between. Germline values: CDR1 MNHNS, CDR2 SASEGT. CDR3 sequence reads: CASRVLGGRSDQETQYF. CDR3 nucleotide sequence: TGTGCCAGCAGGGTCCTCGGGGGGCGATCGGACCAAGAGACCCAGTACTTC.

DNA for the CDR3: TGTGCCAGCAGCTTAATCGGGCGAGATACGCAGTATTTT. Protein sequence: CASSLIGRDTQYF. J is TRBJ2-3 and V is TRBV7-3; D is unresolved. This CDR3 is 13 amino acids long. Germline V gene lookup returns CDR1 SGHTA and CDR2 FQGTGA. V was cut by 1 base and J by 5 bases, with 7 bases left in between.

The CDR3 loop reads CASSLDPGALEAFF. The CDR3 region has the DNA TGCGCCAGCAGCTTGGATCCGGGGGCGCTTGAAGCTTTCTTT. The J gene is TRBJ1-1, the V gene TRBV5-1; D may be TRBD1 (6 bases). The V gene lost 0 bases and the J gene lost 7 bases, with 13 bases spanning the gap. The V gene's germline CDR1 is SGHRS and CDR2 YFSETQ. The CDR3 contains 14 residues.

This chain links TRBV6-4 with TRBJ2-2; D may match TRBD1 or TRBD2 (6 bases each). Germline V gene lookup returns CDR1 MRHNA and CDR2 SNTAGT. The CDR3 runs 15 residues. The V and J ends lost 0 bases and 5 bases respectively, with 10 bases between them. This CDR3 is CASSDSGGETGELFF. CDR3 nucleotide sequence: TGTGCCAGCAGTGACTCGGGGGGCGAGACCGGGGAGCTGTTTTTT.

The rearrangement links TRBV27 to TRBJ2-7, with 7 bases that match TRBD1. Germline V gene data show CDR1 as MNHEY and CDR2 as SMNVEV (reference sequence). V shed 5 bases and J 3 bases; nucleotides not matched to a gene: 19. CDR3 length equals 18 residues. Here the CDR3 DNA reads TGTGCCAGCAGTCTGATACAGGGGACCACATCTTTTATCTACGAGCAGTACTTC. Protein: CASSLIQGTTSFIYEQYF.

This clonotype has just one count. The chain couples TRBV27 to TRBJ2-2; TRBD2 is a possible D gene (6 bases). V lost 7 bases, J lost 5 bases, and 17 bases lay in between. The germline CDR1 and CDR2 sequences are MNHEY and SMNVEV (reference sequence). This CDR3 spans 15 amino acids. The CDR3 DNA reads TGTGCCAGCACCCTCATGGGGGGTAGTACCGGGGAGCTGTTTTTT. Translating gives CASTLMGGSTGELFF.

This rearrangement joins TRBV12-3 or TRBV12-4 to TRBJ1-1; D gene unclear. This CDR3 comprises 13 residues. V gave up 1 base and J gave up 3 bases, with 6 bases separating them. The CDR3 is CASSLVGYTEAFF. CDR3 DNA sequence: TGTGCCAGCAGTTTAGTGGGGTACACTGAAGCTTTCTTT.

The rearrangement links TRBV30 to TRBJ2-7; D is perhaps TRBD1 or TRBD2 (5 bases each). The length of the CDR3 is 15 residues. The germline CDR1 and CDR2 sequences are GTSNPN and SVGIG (reference sequence). The V and J ends lost 1 base and 1 base respectively, with 14 bases between them. The CDR3 sequence is CAWSGPRDGSYEQYF. The CDR3 region has the DNA TGTGCCTGGAGTGGTCCTAGGGACGGGTCCTACGAGCAGTACTTC. The full variable domain, with the rest looked up from reference TRBV30 and TRBJ2-7, is SQTIHQWPATLVQPVGSPLSLECTVEGTSNPNLYWYRQAAGRGLQLLFYSVGIGQISSEVPQNLSASRPQDRQFILSSKKLLLSDSGFYLCAWSGPRDGSYEQYFGPGTRLTVT.

This sequence joins TRBV7-9 and TRBJ2-3; 7 bases line up with TRBD2. The germline CDR1 and CDR2 sequences are SEHNR and FQNEAQ (reference sequence). The CDR3 extends over 16 amino acids. V gave up 5 bases and J gave up 10 bases; unmatched junction bases: 18. DNA for the CDR3: TGTGCCAGCAGCCCCTGGACTAGAACCACCCCTAGGCCGCAGTATTTT. Its protein is CASSPWTRTTPRPQYF. Together with reference TRBV7-9 and TRBJ2-3, the CDR3 gives the full variable domain: DTGVSQNPRHKITKRGQNVTFRCDPISEHNRLYWYRQTLGQGPEFLTYFQNEAQLEKSRLLSDRFSAERPKGSFSTLEIQRTEQGDSAMYLCASSPWTRTTPRPQYFGPGTRLTVL.

The chain uses TRBV27 and TRBJ1-2, with D unresolved. This CDR3 contains 14 residues. V lost 5 bases, J lost 4 bases, and 14 bases lay in between. Per germline, CDR1 MNHEY and CDR2 SMNVEV (reference sequence). CDR3 amino acids: CASSPRNIGYGYTF. In DNA form, the CDR3 reads TGTGCCAGCAGTCCCCGTAACATCGGCTATGGCTACACCTTC.

The chain uses TRBV19 and TRBJ2-5; 11 bases are a match to TRBD1. The CDR3 consists of 14 residues. Germline V gives CDR1 LNHDA, CDR2 SQIVND (reference sequence). Trimming removed 5 bases from V and 4 bases from J; junction bases left unmatched: 3. The CDR3 DNA reads as TGTGCCAGTAGTTCCGGGACAGGGGGAGAGACCCAGTACTTC. Translating it yields CASSSGTGGETQYF.

The gene calls are TRBV4-1 and TRBJ1-1; D may be TRBD1 (5 bases). V dropped 6 bases and J dropped 0 bases, with 11 bases sitting between them. This CDR3 is built from 14 residues. Germline CDR1 MGHRA, CDR2 YSYEKL. The CDR3 DNA is TGCGCCAGCAGATCACAGGATGTGAACACTGAAGCTTTCTTT. Its translation is CASRSQDVNTEAFF.

This sequence joins TRBV19 and TRBJ1-1, with 10 bases aligning to TRBD1. CDR3 length: 16 amino acids. V was clipped by 5 bases and J by 0 bases; unmatched bases: 6. The germline CDR1 and CDR2 sequences are LNHDA and SQIVND (reference sequence). The DNA of the CDR3 is TGTGCCAGTAGTCCCTACGGACAGGGGGTGAACACTGAAGCTTTCTTT. Translated: CASSPYGQGVNTEAFF. The full variable domain, in which reference TRBV19 and TRBJ1-1 provide the parts outside the CDR3, is DGGITQSPKYLFRKEGQNVTLSCEQNLNHDAMYWYRQDPGQGLRLIYYSQIVNDFQKGDIAEGYSVSREKKESFPLTVTSAQKNPTAFYLCASSPYGQGVNTEAFFGQGTRLTVV.

This clonotype occurred a few times. This chain connects TRBV20-1 to TRBJ1-6; D gene ambiguous. This CDR3 spans 16 amino acids. CDR1 and CDR2 (germline): DFQATT, SNEGSKA (reference sequence). V lost 2 bases, J lost 9 bases, and 20 bases lay in between. For the CDR3, the DNA is TGCAGTGCTAGAACGTCGCAGGCGTTAGGAGGTTCACCCCTCCACTTT. Translation gives CSARTSQALGGSPLHF.

The chain joins TRBV20-1 to TRBJ2-7, with 9 bases that match TRBD2. V was pared by 2 bases and J by 1 base, with 3 bases of the junction left unmatched. This CDR3 region has 14 residues. Germline lookup yields CDR1 DFQATT and CDR2 SNEGSKA (reference sequence). The DNA for the CDR3 is TGCAGTGCTAGACTAGCGGGGAAATCCTACGAGCAGTACTTC. It encodes CSARLAGKSYEQYF.